This TCR beta chain was documented in a study of blood T cell repertoires in COVID-19. As for the study in general: Acute and convalescent COVID-19 samples came from the United States, Italy and Spain.

Germline-derived CDR1 and CDR2 are LNHNV and YYDKDF (reference sequence). This CDR3 has 15 residues. V was pared by 4 bases and J by 10 bases, with 20 bases between. Authors' methods: The authors estimated nucleated cell counts from reference gene primer amplification. Here immunoSEQ multiplex PCR was the method, and the copy in TCRdb shows in-frame clones only, minus some. The D gene and trimming were derived from the DNA, and the V and J assignments and clone size from that table. The sample has some 76,000 clones, 90% seen once; the top ten hold around 5%. The TCR sequence derives from a woman under 30 with acute or convalescent COVID-19. The chain is built from TRBV15 and TRBJ2-1; the D gene is possibly TRBD1 (7 bases). What was sequenced was peripheral blood. The CDR3, as DNA: TGTGCCACCAGCACTGGACTACCCGGGACAGAAGAGCAGTTCTTC. Amino acid sequence: CATSTGLPGTEEQFF.